The 8 T cell receptor beta chains presented below share a single source sample, sequenced in a study of spatial heterogeneity in lung cancer. Study results and limitations: Mutation tallies in tumors tracked expanded intratumoral alpha and beta TCR counts.

Time point defined: sample taken at primary tumor resection. TCRdb independently ran MiXCR on the 5' RACE reads; one entry per CDR3 protein. The sample lists about 1,500 distinct CDR3 sequences; 5.9% were seen once. No antigen has been identified for these receptors. Material: lung tumor tissue, obtained at surgery. The receptors come from a female donor with early-stage non-small cell lung cancer.

By share of the sample, this clonotype is medium-sized. The size of this beta chain means little, since it is a stray read in a library made for alpha chains. CDR3 sequence reads: CASSLGQEPDTQYF. Written as DNA, the CDR3 is TGCGCCAGCAGCTTAGGACAGGAACCAGATACGCAGTATTTT. The chain joins TRBV5-1 to TRBJ2-3; 7 bases align to TRBD1. This CDR3 region has 14 residues. With 2 bases clipped from V and 4 bases from J, the junction kept 4 bases outside the gene matches. Germline V gives CDR1 SGHRS, CDR2 YFSETQ.

This clonotype is termed medium-sized. This beta chain is an unintended read in a library built for alpha chains; its size means little. J is TRBJ1-5 and V is TRBV6-5; D is ambiguous. The CDR3 totals 17 residues. Trimming left V 2 bases short and J 0 bases short, with 14 bases between. Germline V gives CDR1 MNHEY, CDR2 SVGAGI. This CDR3 is CASSYPRDNYSNQPQHF. CDR3 DNA: TGTGCCAGCAGTTACCCCCGAGACAATTATAGCAATCAGCCCCAGCATTTT.

In this sample, this clonotype is medium-sized (0.01 to 0.1%). With the library built for alpha chains, this beta chain is off target and its frequency is not meaningful. The gene calls are TRBV28 and TRBJ2-3; 7 bases map to TRBD2. There are 16 residues in the CDR3. The germline CDR1 and CDR2 sequences are MDHEN and SYDVKM. Trimming at V came to 6 bases and at J to 4 bases, leaving 13 bases not matched to a gene. In DNA form, the CDR3 reads TGTGCCAGCAGCTCCCCTACGGGAGGACTCGCAGATACGCAGTATTTT. It yields the protein CASSSPTGGLADTQYF.

Sample share makes this clonotype medium-sized. The library was prepared for alpha chains; this beta chain is a stray read, so its frequency means little. The chain links TRBV4-2 to TRBJ2-3, with TRBD2 matching over 11 bases. After removal of 1 base from V and 5 bases from J, the junction contained 14 bases not matched to a gene. The CDR3 is 19 residues long. Per germline, CDR1 LGHNA and CDR2 YNFKEQ. The CDR3 here is CASSQGARATSGSVDTQYF. CDR3 in DNA: TGTGCCAGCAGCCAAGGCGCGAGGGCTACTAGCGGGAGTGTAGATACGCAGTATTTT.

This clonotype is categorized as medium-sized (0.01 to 0.1%). This beta chain slipped into a library made for alpha chains as a stray read, so its size is not meaningful. This chain uses TRBV12-3 or TRBV12-4 with TRBJ2-2; D may be TRBD2 (5 bases). The CDR3 sequence is 11 residues long. Trimming cost V 5 bases and J 11 bases, with 9 bases left between them. The CDR3 DNA reads TGTGCCAGCAGTCGGCGGGCCGAGCTGTTTTTT. This codes for CASSRRAELFF.

This clonotype is medium-sized. This beta chain is a stray read from a library made for alpha chains; its abundance is not meaningful. The chain combines TRBV19 with TRBJ2-3; TRBD2 matches 11 bases. From germline, CDR1 is LNHDA and CDR2 SQIVND (reference sequence). CDR3 length: 13 amino acids. After removal of 10 bases from V and 5 bases from J, the junction contained 5 bases not matched to a gene. The CDR3 reads CATDGLAGDTQYF. Written as DNA, the CDR3 is TGTGCCACTGATGGACTAGCGGGAGATACGCAGTATTTT.

Relative to its sample, this clonotype is medium-sized (0.01 to 0.1%). This beta chain is off target for a library built for alpha chains, so its abundance means little. The V gene is TRBV20-1, the J gene TRBJ1-5; the D gene is possibly TRBD1 (6 bases). Per germline, CDR1 DFQATT and CDR2 SNEGSKA (reference sequence). This CDR3 comprises 15 residues. Trimming took off 2 bases at V and 1 base at J, with 12 bases between the two ends. CDR3 sequence (DNA): TGCAGTGCTAGACTTCACAGGGAGAGCAATCAGCCCCAGCATTTT. It yields the protein CSARLHRESNQPQHF.

By frequency in the sample, this clonotype is medium-sized (0.01 to 0.1%). The library was prepared for alpha chains; this beta chain is a stray read, so its frequency means little. This chain uses TRBV20-1 with TRBJ2-3; 13 nucleotides align to TRBD2. The CDR3 has 15 residues. V dropped 6 bases and J dropped 0; count of bases not matched to a gene: 3. CDR1 and CDR2 from the germline V gene are DFQATT and SNEGSKA (reference sequence). The CDR3 loop reads CSAGLAGASTDTQYF. The CDR3 DNA follows: TGCAGTGCAGGACTAGCGGGGGCTAGCACAGATACGCAGTATTTT.